The T cell receptor beta chain under discussion was sequenced for a study of memory CD4+ T cells and cytomegalovirus serostatus. Whole-study results and caveats: About 40% of the roughly 160 known CMV-associated TCRbeta sequences appeared in CD4+ memory. CMV serostatus prediction reached median AUC approximately 0.96, or 0.89 with US-trained model.

J gave up 2 bases and V 6 bases, and 10 bases lay outside the gene matches. The CDR3 extends over 15 amino acids. The germline gives CDR1 SGHAT, CDR2 FQNNGV. This clone was recorded only once. Its antigen remains unknown. The data were produced by immunoSEQ multiplex PCR, yet TCRdb's version contains in-frame clones alone and is incomplete. The repertoire consists of around 60,000 clones, with 82% occurring once and the leading ten covering around 0.5%. Single viable CD3+CD4+CD8-CD45RO+ cells were sorted as the memory CD4+ T cells. This clonotype originated in an adult in good health and CMV-seronegative. Some clones in this sample may be carry-over from other donors' samples. The V call is TRBV11-2, the J call TRBJ2-7; 7 bases map to TRBD1. The sequenced sample consisted of memory CD4+ T cells from blood. CDR3 sequence reads: CASRQGPVPTYEQYF. CDR3 nucleotide sequence: TGTGCCAGCAGACAGGGGCCAGTTCCCACCTACGAGCAGTACTTC.